This TCR beta chain was identified in a study of T cell changes during pregnancy in multiple sclerosis (dated by TCRdb to between 2019 and 2020). With regard to the full study: Changes in the T cell repertoire over the course of pregnancy were examined in this study in women with multiple sclerosis.

In the case of this clone: Its antigen is unknown. Base qualities are missing; no much larger clone stands one base away.

The library was produced with the immunoSEQ multiplex PCR assay. TCRdb retrieved this table from immuneACCESS and kept in-frame rearrangements only. Not all clones are present; in checked studies, unresolved V genes account for under half, and no reason is known for the remainder. In this sample the table shows 30,000 to 40,000 clones, roughly 91% of which occur a single time. Under 6.5% of the sample belongs to the ten largest clones. The receptor comes from a female donor with multiple sclerosis, enrolled in a pregnancy study. The sample was CD8+ T cells from peripheral blood mononuclear cells, taken in the second trimester of pregnancy.

The CDR3 protein is CASSPYHRAYEQYF. The sequenced DNA: TGTGCCAGCAGCCCCTACCACAGGGCCTACGAGCAGTACTTC. The chain couples TRBV5-5 to TRBJ2-7; the D region possibly corresponds to TRBD1 (6 bases align). CDR1 and CDR2, per the germline V gene (reference sequence), are SGHKS and YYEKEE. Inclusive of the bounding cysteine and phenylalanine, the CDR3 is 14 residues long. Only the CDR3 DNA stays, 42 bases, in frame from base 1. A distance of 13 bases separates the germline ends of V and J, which lose 4 bases and 2 bases respectively.